These T cell receptor beta chains were read from a single sample in a study of blood T cell repertoires in COVID-19. Data came from immunoSEQ multiplex PCR; TCRdb stores just in-frame clones and leaves some out. This table holds under 200,000 clones, under 90% found once. Sequenced material: PBMCs or T cells enriched from blood (not recorded which). The receptors derive from a man aged 50-59 years who had recovered from COVID-19. CDR3s include the opening cysteine and the closing phenylalanine or tryptophan. D genes are given only for firm matches. Where a row states a size, it is once, few, many or the class of an expanded clone; other rows omit it.

clone_size j_call v_call d_call cdr3_aa cdr3_nt
. TRBJ1-2 TRBV27 . CASRGANYGYTF TGTGCCAGCCGGGGGGCTAACTATGGCTACACCTTC
. TRBJ1-2 TRBV28 TRBD1 CASRTGQGVSGYTF TGTGCCAGCAGGACGGGACAGGGTGTAAGTGGCTACACCTTC
many TRBJ2-2 TRBV19 . CASSMLSGANTGELFF TGTGCCAGTAGTATGCTCTCAGGGGCCAACACCGGGGAGCTGTTTTTT
few TRBJ2-1 TRBV4-1 . CASSQGAGVGYNEQFF TGCGCCAGCAGCCAAGGAGCCGGGGTGGGGTACAATGAGCAGTTCTTC
. TRBJ2-3 TRBV7-8 TRBD2 CASSFSSGGVDTQYF TGTGCCAGCAGCTTCTCTAGCGGGGGCGTCGATACGCAGTATTTT
. TRBJ1-6 TRBV5-1 TRBD1 CASSGRDRNSPLHF TGCGCCAGCAGCGGGCGGGACAGAAATTCACCCCTCCACTTT
. TRBJ1-2 TRBV19 . CASSIDLDGSPYGYTF TGTGCCAGTAGTATAGACCTAGACGGAAGCCCCTATGGCTACACCTTC
. TRBJ2-3 TRBV30 . CAWSAGGTQYF TGTGCCTGGAGCGCCGGCGGTACGCAGTATTTT
once TRBJ1-4 TRBV9 . CASSVGGENEKLFF TGTGCCAGCAGCGTCGGAGGGGAAAATGAAAAACTGTTTTTT
. TRBJ1-2 TRBV28 . CASSTPTGPGYTF TGTGCCAGCAGTACCCCAACAGGGCCTGGCTACACCTTC
. TRBJ2-7 TRBV4-1 TRBD2 CASSQDLPASGGPSSYEQYF TGCGCCAGCAGCCAAGATCTCCCGGCTAGCGGGGGGCCAAGCTCCTACGAGCAGTACTTC
. TRBJ2-3 TRBV5-6 . CASSLAGGRADTQYF TGTGCCAGCAGCTTGGCAGGGGGGCGAGCAGATACGCAGTATTTT
. TRBJ2-2 TRBV5-4 . CASSELLTTGELFF TGTGCCAGCAGCGAGTTGCTTACCACCGGGGAGCTGTTTTTT
. TRBJ2-2 TRBV11-2 . CASSPRGANTGELFF TGTGCCAGCAGCCCTCGGGGGGCCAACACCGGGGAGCTGTTTTTT
. TRBJ2-1 TRBV7-6 TRBD2 CASSLALAGGWNEQFF TGTGCCAGCAGCTTAGCCCTAGCGGGGGGTTGGAATGAGCAGTTCTTC
. TRBJ2-3 TRBV7-9 . CASTRRSRADTQYF TGTGCCAGCACGCGGAGGTCGAGGGCAGATACGCAGTATTTT
. TRBJ2-7 TRBV2 . CASNPQGSSYEQYF TGTGCCAGCAATCCACAGGGAAGCTCCTACGAGCAGTACTTC
. TRBJ1-3 TRBV6-1 . CASSEVGHWSSGNTIYF TGTGCCAGCAGTGAAGTGGGACATTGGAGCTCTGGAAACACCATATATTTT
. TRBJ1-2 TRBV29-1 . CSVDEGFELFNYGYTF TGCAGCGTCGACGAGGGATTTGAGTTATTTAACTATGGCTACACCTTC
. TRBJ2-5 TRBV5-1 TRBD2 CASSRWTSGQGETQYF TGCGCCAGCAGCAGGTGGACTAGCGGGCAGGGAGAGACCCAGTACTTC
. TRBJ1-2 TRBV20-1 . CSAIDGYGYTF TGCAGTGCTATTGACGGCTATGGCTACACCTTC
. TRBJ2-7 TRBV3-1/TRBV3-2 TRBD2 CASSQGWTGGTLKHEQYF TGTGCCAGCAGCCAAGGATGGACGGGGGGGACGTTGAAGCACGAGCAGTACTTC
. TRBJ1-2 TRBV12-3/TRBV12-4 . CASSLSGGSGYTF TGTGCCAGCAGTTTAAGTGGGGGGTCTGGCTACACCTTC
once TRBJ2-6 TRBV10-1 . CASSSPGSSGANVLTF TGCGCCAGCAGTTCCCCAGGGTCCTCTGGGGCCAACGTCCTGACTTTC
. TRBJ1-1 TRBV7-2 TRBD1 CASSLSLRQGDTEAFF TGTGCCAGCAGCTTAAGCCTTCGACAGGGAGATACTGAAGCTTTCTTT
. TRBJ2-1 TRBV9 TRBD2 CASSVDQRGDDEQFF TGTGCCAGCAGCGTAGACCAGCGGGGGGATGATGAGCAGTTCTTC
. TRBJ2-5 TRBV28 . CASSTLYILRDIPAYDQETQYF TGTGCCAGCAGTACTTTGTATATTCTTCGGGACATCCCGGCCTATGACCAAGAGACCCAGTACTTC
. TRBJ1-2 TRBV2 TRBD1 CASSERGAGGGGGYTF TGTGCCAGCAGTGAACGTGGTGCAGGGGGAGGAGGCGGCTACACCTTC
. TRBJ2-2 TRBV27 TRBD2 CASSFGQGLAGGNTGELFF TGTGCCAGCAGTTTCGGACAAGGACTAGCGGGGGGGAACACCGGGGAGCTGTTTTTT
. TRBJ1-1 TRBV12-3/TRBV12-4 . CASSLVGRTEAFF TGTGCCAGCAGTTTGGTAGGGAGGACTGAAGCTTTCTTT
. TRBJ1-1 TRBV12-3/TRBV12-4 . CASSLSGEAFF TGTGCCAGCAGTTTATCGGGGGAAGCTTTCTTT
. TRBJ1-2 TRBV7-2 TRBD1 CASSLVKGGQGDGGYTF TGTGCCAGCAGCTTAGTGAAAGGGGGACAGGGGGATGGCGGCTACACCTTC
. TRBJ2-7 TRBV29-1 TRBD1 CSVEEGAGGPYEQYF TGCAGCGTTGAAGAGGGGGCAGGGGGCCCCTACGAGCAGTACTTC
. TRBJ1-4 TRBV5-6 . CASSLSAATNEKLFF TGTGCCAGCAGCTTGAGCGCGGCAACTAATGAAAAACTGTTTTTT
. TRBJ1-3 TRBV4-3 . CASSQDAGQTKNTIYF TGCGCCAGCAGCCAAGATGCAGGACAGACGAAAAACACCATATATTTT
. TRBJ2-7 TRBV7-8 . CASSLSSTGYWYF TGTGCCAGCAGCTTGAGTTCAACAGGGTATTGGTACTTC
. TRBJ2-3 TRBV6-5 TRBD2 CASSYAGGPADTQYF TGTGCCAGCAGTTATGCGGGGGGGCCGGCAGATACGCAGTATTTT
. TRBJ2-1 TRBV7-2 TRBD1 CASSIRQGQFF TGTGCCAGCAGTATACGACAGGGGCAATTCTTC
. TRBJ1-5 TRBV10-3 . CAIRATIDQPQHF TGTGCCATCAGGGCGACAATAGATCAGCCCCAGCATTTT
. TRBJ2-1 TRBV20-1 . CSAEDVPEQFF TGCAGTGCTGAGGATGTTCCTGAGCAGTTCTTC
. TRBJ2-1 TRBV14 . CASGRGSYEQFF TGTGCCAGCGGGCGGGGCTCGTATGAGCAGTTCTTC